The sequence of this T cell receptor beta chain was determined in a study of blood T cell repertoires in COVID-19. Looking at the study overall: COVID-19 samples from acute and convalescent phases originated in the United States, Italy and Spain. The analysed material was cDNA or gDNA that came from T cells, B-cell-depleted T cells, or PBMCs.

Germline values: CDR1 LGHNA, CDR2 YSLEER. There are 15 residues in the CDR3. The J segment lost 0 bases and the V segment lost 4 bases, leaving 3 bases of the junction unmatched. Original processing notes: Amplification of reference gene primers provided the estimated nucleated cell counts. This table comes from immunoSEQ multiplex PCR, and its TCRdb copy is limited to in-frame clones, with some not included. V, J and clone size are those of that table, while D and trimming were read from the DNA. The profile shows 130,000 to 150,000 clones, over 80% of them singletons. The V and J genes are TRBV4-3 and TRBJ1-3; TRBD1 aligns across 7 bases. The source material was peripheral blood. The TCR comes from a woman between 40 and 55 years old with active or convalescent COVID-19. CDR3 region: CASSPDRTSGNTIYF. CDR3 bases: TGCGCCAGCAGCCCGGACAGGACCTCTGGAAACACCATATATTTT.